Below are 22 T cell receptor beta chains sequenced from a single sample in a study of OX40 agonist ivuxolimab in advanced cancers. The method was immunoSEQ multiplex PCR; TCRdb's version includes in-frame clones alone and lacks a portion of them. The sample contains 35,000 to 40,000 clones, around 80% of which appear only once. Sequences were derived from CD4+ or CD8+ T cells sorted from blood, sampled in a trial of the OX40 agonist ivuxolimab. These receptors originate from an adult with an advanced solid tumor such as melanoma, head and neck, liver or kidney cancer.

This chain joins TRBV29-1 and TRBJ2-5, with TRBD1 identical over 7 bases. The DNA end is more similar to TRBJ2-7, so the J call may be wrong. The CDR3 totals 13 residues. Germline values: CDR1 SQVTM, CDR2 ANQGSEA. The CDR3: CSVGNRGDYEQYF. The CDR3 nucleotides are TGCAGCGTTGGCAACAGGGGAGACTACGAGCAGTACTTC.

The J gene is TRBJ1-6, the V gene TRBV6-1; D call uncertain. CDR3 size: 14 residues. Germline V lookup: CDR1 MNHNS, CDR2 SASEGT. V lost 5 bases, J lost 4 bases, and 9 bases lay in between. The chain's CDR3 is CASSSAAYNSPLHF. The CDR3 coding sequence is TGTGCCAGCAGTTCTGCTGCTTATAATTCACCCCTCCACTTT.

CDR3 in DNA: TGTGCCAGCTCACCACGGAGGGAGGTAGGCACAGATACGCAGTATTTT. Amino acid sequence: CASSPRREVGTDTQYF. The chain joins TRBV18 to TRBJ2-3; tentatively, D is TRBD2 (6 bases). The CDR3 loop spans 16 amino acids. V was shortened by 1 base and J by 1 base, with 12 bases between the two germline ends. CDR1 and CDR2 from the germline V gene are KGHSH and LQKENI. Combining the CDR3 with reference TRBV18 and TRBJ2-3 gives the whole variable domain NAGVMQNPRHLVRRRGQEARLRCSPMKGHSHVYWYRQLPEEGLKFMVYLQKENIIDESGMPKERFSAEFPKEGPSILRIQQVVRGDSAAYFCASSPRREVGTDTQYFGPGTRLTVL.

The V call is TRBV2, the J call TRBJ2-2; D is tentatively TRBD1 or TRBD2 (6 bases each). V lost 5 bases and J lost 7, with 17 bases in between. Germline lookup yields CDR1 SNHLY and CDR2 FYNNEI. This CDR3 region has 15 residues. The CDR3 nucleotides read TGTGCCAGCAGTAGGCAGGGGATGGAGGGCGGGGAGCTGTTTTTT. As protein: CASSRQGMEGGELFF.

The J gene is TRBJ2-5, the V gene TRBV9; D is unresolved. Germline-derived CDR1 and CDR2 are SGDLS and YYNGEE. This CDR3 is 15 amino acids long. V shed 3 bases and J shed 2 bases, with 14 bases lying between them. CDR3 protein: CASSALARYQETQYF. The CDR3 nucleotides are TGTGCCAGCAGCGCCCTCGCCAGGTATCAAGAGACCCAGTACTTC.

This clone appeared a few times. The gene calls are TRBV6-6 and TRBJ2-7; 10 bases map to TRBD2. Germline V lookup: CDR1 MNHNY, CDR2 SVGAGI (reference sequence). The V segment lost 6 bases and the J segment 2 bases; nucleotides outside the gene matches: 4. The CDR3 is made up of 14 amino acids. The chain's CDR3 is CASSGTSAAYEQYF. For the CDR3, the DNA is TGTGCCAGCAGCGGGACTAGCGCCGCCTACGAGCAGTACTTC.

The chain links TRBV28 to TRBJ1-5; D gene unclear. V was trimmed by 5 bases and J by 3 bases, leaving 11 bases between them. There are 14 residues in the CDR3. From germline, CDR1 is MDHEN and CDR2 SYDVKM. CDR3 in DNA: TGTGCCAGCAGTCTCAGGAGGAACAATCAGCCCCAGCATTTT. It yields the protein CASSLRRNNQPQHF.

This clone appeared a few times. This sequence joins TRBV4-1 and TRBJ2-2, with D maybe TRBD1 (6 bases). CDR1 is MGHRA, CDR2 YSYEKL, per germline. The CDR3 length is 14 residues. Trimming removed 5 bases from V and 5 bases from J, with 12 bases in between. Written as DNA, the CDR3 is TGCGCCAGCAGCACCCGAACAGGGACCGGGGAGCTGTTTTTT. It encodes CASSTRTGTGELFF.

The rearrangement uses TRBV6-6 and TRBJ1-5; tentatively, D is TRBD1 (5 bases). V gave up 2 bases and J gave up 4 bases, with 12 bases separating them. The CDR3 runs to 15 residues. CDR1 and CDR2 from the germline V gene are MNHNY and SVGAGI (reference sequence). CDR3 sequence: CASSYGQGANQPQHF. The CDR3 coding sequence is TGTGCCAGCAGTTACGGTCAGGGTGCGAATCAGCCCCAGCATTTT.

This chain uses TRBV6-6 with TRBJ1-6; D remains unclear. V lost 2 bases and J 6 bases, leaving 11 bases between the germline ends. Germline V lookup: CDR1 MNHNY, CDR2 SVGAGI (reference sequence). The CDR3 spans 15 residues. The CDR3 is CASSYGGVGNSPLHF. CDR3 bases: TGTGCCAGCAGTTACGGCGGGGTAGGTAATTCACCCCTCCACTTT.

The V call is TRBV2, the J call TRBJ2-7; D gene uncertain. The CDR3 runs 13 residues. Trimming left V 8 bases short and J 3 bases short, with 14 bases between. Germline CDR1 is SNHLY and CDR2 is FYNNEI. This CDR3 is CASLGNNLYEQYF. The DNA of the CDR3 is TGTGCCAGCTTGGGCAACAACCTCTACGAGCAGTACTTC.

This clone was picked up a small number of times. The V and J genes are TRBV18 and TRBJ1-1; D is undetermined. The germline gives CDR1 KGHSH, CDR2 LQKENI. V was cut by 5 bases and J by 1 base, with 8 bases left in between. The CDR3 totals 13 residues. CDR3: CASSAKENTEAFF. The CDR3 DNA follows: TGTGCCAGCTCAGCCAAGGAGAACACTGAAGCTTTCTTT.

The rearrangement links TRBV25-1 to TRBJ1-5; the D is unclear. The CDR3 has 14 amino acids. V dropped 0 bases and J dropped 1 base, with 4 bases sitting between them. Per the germline V gene, CDR1 is MGHDK and CDR2 is SYGVNS. CDR3 region: CASSEYASNQPQHF. The CDR3, as DNA: TGTGCCAGCAGTGAATATGCCAGCAATCAGCCCCAGCATTTT.

V is TRBV18 and J is TRBJ2-1; D is tentatively TRBD1 or TRBD2 (6 bases each). From germline, CDR1 is KGHSH and CDR2 LQKENI. The CDR3 loop spans 15 amino acids. Deletions cut 0 bases from V and 4 bases from J, with 10 bases between. The CDR3 coding sequence is TGTGCCAGCTCACCACCCGAGGGGGGATACAATGAGCAGTTCTTC. The encoded protein is CASSPPEGGYNEQFF.

This chain connects TRBV28 to TRBJ2-7; possible D gene TRBD1, 6 bases. V gave up 6 bases and J gave up 2 bases, with 17 bases separating them. The germline V gene has CDR1 MDHEN and CDR2 SYDVKM. There are 15 residues in the CDR3. The CDR3 spells CASSAFDRRTYEQYF. In DNA form, the CDR3 reads TGTGCCAGCAGCGCGTTCGACAGGCGGACCTACGAGCAGTACTTC.

The chain links TRBV11-3 to TRBJ2-2; no clear D. The CDR3 runs 12 residues. Germline CDR1 is SGHNT and CDR2 is YENEEA. Trimming shortened V by 5 bases and J by 7 bases, and 8 bases separated the two germline ends. The CDR3 loop is CASSQEHGELFF. In nucleotides, the CDR3 is TGTGCCAGCAGCCAGGAACACGGGGAGCTGTTTTTT.

The chain carries TRBV5-1 and TRBJ2-7, with 7 bases fitting TRBD1. Unmatched junction bases numbered 9, after V lost 0 bases and J lost 0 bases. Germline CDR1 and CDR2: SGHRS and YFSETQ. This CDR3 contains 17 residues. CDR3 region: CASSLGAYRGISYEQYF. The CDR3 region has the DNA TGCGCCAGCAGCTTGGGGGCCTACAGGGGCATCTCCTACGAGCAGTACTTC.

The J gene is TRBJ2-3, the V gene TRBV6-6; D possibly corresponds to TRBD1 (6 bases). Germline CDR1 MNHNY, CDR2 SVGAGI (reference sequence). CDR3 length equals 13 residues. V dropped 6 bases and J dropped 7 bases, with 14 bases sitting between them. This CDR3 reads CASRGATGYTQYF. The CDR3 DNA reads TGTGCCAGCAGGGGAGCGACAGGATATACGCAGTATTTT.

This clone showed up just once. The genes are TRBV6-5 and TRBJ1-2; D unresolved. CDR1 and CDR2 from the germline V gene are MNHEY and SVGAGI. The CDR3 totals 14 residues. With 0 bases removed from V and 8 bases from J, the gap between germline ends came to 13 bases. The CDR3 loop reads CASSYSKGLWGYTF. Written as DNA, the CDR3 is TGTGCCAGCAGTTACTCGAAGGGTCTCTGGGGCTACACCTTC.

J is TRBJ2-7 and V is TRBV6-1, with D tentatively TRBD1 (6 bases). V shed 7 bases and J shed 2 bases, with 12 bases lying between them. From germline, CDR1 is MNHNS and CDR2 SASEGT. CDR3 length equals 13 residues. Here the CDR3 reads CASKQGPTYEQYF. In DNA, the CDR3 is TGTGCCAGCAAACAGGGCCCGACCTACGAGCAGTACTTC.

The rearrangement uses TRBV18 and TRBJ2-7; D not resolved. The germline V and J ends were trimmed by 3 bases and 1 base, with 10 bases remaining between them. The germline gives CDR1 KGHSH, CDR2 LQKENI. This CDR3 spans 14 amino acids. The CDR3 DNA reads as TGTGCCAGCTCACCGACCCCAAAGTCCTACGAGCAGTACTTC. Protein product: CASSPTPKSYEQYF. The full variable domain, completed using reference TRBV18 and TRBJ2-7, is NAGVMQNPRHLVRRRGQEARLRCSPMKGHSHVYWYRQLPEEGLKFMVYLQKENIIDESGMPKERFSAEFPKEGPSILRIQQVVRGDSAAYFCASSPTPKSYEQYFGPGTRLTVT.

The V gene is TRBV28, the J gene TRBJ2-1, with 7 bases aligning to TRBD2. There are 15 residues in the CDR3. CDR1 is MDHEN, CDR2 SYDVKM, per germline. The V gene end was trimmed by 8 bases and the J gene end by 2 bases; junction bases not matched to a gene: 9. CDR3 sequence (DNA): TGTGCCAGCCAACGCCCGGGGGGTGCCTACAATGAGCAGTTCTTC. Translating gives CASQRPGGAYNEQFF.